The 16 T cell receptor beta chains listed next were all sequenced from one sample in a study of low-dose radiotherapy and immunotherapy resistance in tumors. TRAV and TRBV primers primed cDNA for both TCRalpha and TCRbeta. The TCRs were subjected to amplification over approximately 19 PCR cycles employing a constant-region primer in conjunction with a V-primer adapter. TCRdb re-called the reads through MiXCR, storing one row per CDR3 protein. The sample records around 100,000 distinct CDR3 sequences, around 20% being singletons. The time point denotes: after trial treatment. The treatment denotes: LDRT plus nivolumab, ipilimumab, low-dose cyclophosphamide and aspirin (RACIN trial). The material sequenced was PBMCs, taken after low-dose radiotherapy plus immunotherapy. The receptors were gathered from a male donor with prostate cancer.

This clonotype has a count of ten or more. The DNA for the CDR3 is TGTGCCAGCAGCCAAGATAATAGAGGGGGACTCGGAAGGGGCTACACCTTC. It yields the protein CASSQDNRGGLGRGYTF. The V call is TRBV14, the J call TRBJ1-2; tentatively, D is TRBD1 (6 bases). The length of the CDR3 is 17 residues. The V and J ends lost 0 bases and 8 bases respectively, with 22 bases between them. Germline values: CDR1 SGHDN, CDR2 FVKESK.

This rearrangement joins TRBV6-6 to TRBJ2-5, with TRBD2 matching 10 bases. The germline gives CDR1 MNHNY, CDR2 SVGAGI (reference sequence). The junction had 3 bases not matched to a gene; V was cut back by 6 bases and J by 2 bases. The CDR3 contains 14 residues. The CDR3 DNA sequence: TGTGCCAGCAGGGCACTAGCGGGGCAAGAGACCCAGTACTTC. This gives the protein CASRALAGQETQYF.

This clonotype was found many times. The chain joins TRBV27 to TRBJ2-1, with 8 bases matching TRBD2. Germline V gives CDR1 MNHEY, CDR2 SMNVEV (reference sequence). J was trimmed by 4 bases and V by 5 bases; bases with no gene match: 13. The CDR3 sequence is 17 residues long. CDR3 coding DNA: TGTGCCAGCAGTCCAGCGACCCTAGCGGGTGCTTACAATGAGCAGTTCTTC. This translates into CASSPATLAGAYNEQFF.

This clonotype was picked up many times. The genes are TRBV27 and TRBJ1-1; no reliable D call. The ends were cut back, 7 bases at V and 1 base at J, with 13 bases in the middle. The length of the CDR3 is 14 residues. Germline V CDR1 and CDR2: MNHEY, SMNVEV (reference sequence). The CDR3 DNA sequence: TGTGCCAGCAAAACCCCCGGGGAGAACACTGAAGCTTTCTTT. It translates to CASKTPGENTEAFF.

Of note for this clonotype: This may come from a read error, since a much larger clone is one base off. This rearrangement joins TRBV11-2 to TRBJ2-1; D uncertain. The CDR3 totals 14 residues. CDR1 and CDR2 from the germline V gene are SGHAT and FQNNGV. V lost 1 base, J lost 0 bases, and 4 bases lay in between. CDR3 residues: CASSLVSSYNEQFF. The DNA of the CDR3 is TGTGCCAGCAGCTTAGTGAGCTCCTACAATGAGCAGTTCTTC.

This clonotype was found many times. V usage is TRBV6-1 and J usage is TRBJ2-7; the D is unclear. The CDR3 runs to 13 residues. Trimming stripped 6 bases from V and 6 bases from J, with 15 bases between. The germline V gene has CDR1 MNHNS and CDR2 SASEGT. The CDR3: CASSARPGFEQYF. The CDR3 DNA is TGTGCCAGCAGCGCAAGACCTGGGTTCGAGCAGTACTTC.

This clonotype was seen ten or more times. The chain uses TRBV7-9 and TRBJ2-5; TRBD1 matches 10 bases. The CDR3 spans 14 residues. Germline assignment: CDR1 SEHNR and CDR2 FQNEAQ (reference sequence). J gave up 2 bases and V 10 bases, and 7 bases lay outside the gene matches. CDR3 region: CATFRTGGQETQYF. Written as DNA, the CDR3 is TGTGCCACCTTTCGGACAGGGGGGCAAGAGACCCAGTACTTC.

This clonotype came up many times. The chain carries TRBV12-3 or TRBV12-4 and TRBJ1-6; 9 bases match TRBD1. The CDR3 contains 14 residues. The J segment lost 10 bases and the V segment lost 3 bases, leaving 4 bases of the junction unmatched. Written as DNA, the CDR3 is TGTGCCAGCAGTTTGGGACAGGGCACCTCACCCCTCCACTTT. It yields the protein CASSLGQGTSPLHF.

CDR3 sequence (DNA): TGTGCCAGCAGCTTGGATACCGACACCGGGGAGCTGTTTTTT. Encoded protein: CASSLDTDTGELFF. V usage is TRBV13 and J usage is TRBJ2-2; D is undetermined. Germline assignment: CDR1 PRHDT and CDR2 FYEKMQ (reference sequence). Trimming took 3 bases from V and 3 from J, leaving 8 bases between them. The CDR3 totals 14 residues.

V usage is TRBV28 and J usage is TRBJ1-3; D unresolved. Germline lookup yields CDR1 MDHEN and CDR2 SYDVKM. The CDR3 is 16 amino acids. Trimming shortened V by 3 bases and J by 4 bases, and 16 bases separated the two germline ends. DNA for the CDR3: TGTGCCAGCAGTTTGGTGGTGCAAGCGCGGGGAAACACCATATATTTT. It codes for CASSLVVQARGNTIYF.

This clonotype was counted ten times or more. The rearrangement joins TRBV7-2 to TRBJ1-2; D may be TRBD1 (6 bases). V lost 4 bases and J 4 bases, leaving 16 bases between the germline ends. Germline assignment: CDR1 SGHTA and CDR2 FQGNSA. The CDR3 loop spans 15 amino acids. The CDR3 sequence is CASSSSYREGYGYTF. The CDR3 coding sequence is TGTGCCAGCAGCTCCTCGTACAGGGAGGGCTATGGCTACACCTTC.

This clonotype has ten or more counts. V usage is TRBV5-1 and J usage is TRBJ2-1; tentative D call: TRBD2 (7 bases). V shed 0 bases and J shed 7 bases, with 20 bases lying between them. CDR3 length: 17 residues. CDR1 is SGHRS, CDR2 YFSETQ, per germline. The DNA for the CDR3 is TGCGCCAGCAGCTTGGATCTGGGTGGGGGGGCAAAGAATGAGCAGTTCTTC. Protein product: CASSLDLGGGAKNEQFF.

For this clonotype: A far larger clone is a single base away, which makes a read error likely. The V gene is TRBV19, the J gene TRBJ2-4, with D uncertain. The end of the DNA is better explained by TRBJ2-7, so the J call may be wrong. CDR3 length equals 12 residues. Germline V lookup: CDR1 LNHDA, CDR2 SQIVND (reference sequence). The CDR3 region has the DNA TGTGCCAGTAGTATCTCCGACTCCGAGCAGTACTTC. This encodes CASSISDSEQYF.

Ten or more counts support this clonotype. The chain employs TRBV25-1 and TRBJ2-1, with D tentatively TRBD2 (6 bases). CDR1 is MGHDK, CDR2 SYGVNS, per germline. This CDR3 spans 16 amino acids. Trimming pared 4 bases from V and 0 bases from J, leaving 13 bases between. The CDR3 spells CASSVEGPPSYNEQFF. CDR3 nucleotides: TGTGCCAGCAGTGTGGAGGGGCCGCCCTCCTACAATGAGCAGTTCTTC.

DNA of the CDR3: TGCGCCAGCCGACAGGGCTCTGGAAACACCATATATTTT. This sequence encodes CASRQGSGNTIYF. V is TRBV5-1 and J is TRBJ1-3, with 7 bases aligning to TRBD1. Trimming took 7 bases from V and 0 from J; bases not matched to a gene: 1. The V gene's germline CDR1 is SGHRS and CDR2 YFSETQ. The length of the CDR3 is 13 residues. The complete variable domain, with remaining parts taken from reference TRBV5-1 and TRBJ1-3, reads KAGVTQTPRYLIKTRGQQVTLSCSPISGHRSVSWYQQTPGQGLQFLFEYFSETQRNKGNFPGRFSGRQFSNSRSEMNVSTLELGDSALYLCASRQGSGNTIYFGEGSWLTVV.

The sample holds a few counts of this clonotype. The CDR3 DNA reads TGTGCCAGCAGTTATTATTACAATGAGCAGTTCTTC. Its protein is CASSYYYNEQFF. The rearrangement joins TRBV6-2 or TRBV6-3 to TRBJ2-1; D is unclear. The CDR3 consists of 12 residues. Germline V gene lookup returns CDR1 MNHEY and CDR2 SVGEGT. V lost 3 bases and J 4 bases, leaving 4 bases between the germline ends.